The 21 T cell receptor beta chains reported below all come from one sample, sequenced in a study of cytomegalovirus exposure and HLA in healthy donors. Libraries were prepared by immunoSEQ multiplex PCR; TCRdb keeps only in-frame clonotypes and omits some of them. This table holds 150,000 to 200,000 clones, roughly 90% found once. Sequencing input: PBMCs. These receptors originate from a woman between 18 and 29 years old in good health and CMV-seronegative.

The V gene is TRBV28, the J gene TRBJ2-7; the match to TRBD1 covers 9 bases. The CDR3 length is 16 residues. Trimming cost V 6 bases and J 2 bases; bases outside gene matches: 11. Germline CDR1 and CDR2: MDHEN and SYDVKM. CDR3 sequence (DNA): TGTGCCAGCAGGGGATTTCACCGGGACAGGGCCTACGAGCAGTACTTC. It yields the protein CASRGFHRDRAYEQYF.

The rearrangement links TRBV2 to TRBJ2-7; tentative D call: TRBD2 (5 bases). Germline-derived CDR1 and CDR2 are SNHLY and FYNNEI. The V end lost 2 bases, the J end lost 7 bases, and 6 bases lay between the germline ends. This CDR3 contains 11 residues. CDR3 nucleotide sequence: TGTGCCAGCAGTGAACTAGCTGAGCAGTACTTC. Its protein is CASSELAEQYF.

This clone was counted once. The gene calls are TRBV7-6 and TRBJ2-6; TRBD1 agrees at 7 bases. J lost 4 bases, V lost 5 bases, and 11 bases had no gene match. CDR1 is SGHVS, CDR2 FNYEAQ, per germline. The CDR3 is made up of 17 amino acids. This chain's CDR3 is CASSPRQGRAGANVLTF. CDR3 sequence (DNA): TGTGCCAGCAGCCCCAGACAGGGTCGAGCCGGGGCCAACGTCCTGACTTTC. The full variable domain, completed using reference TRBV7-6 and TRBJ2-6, is GAGVSQSPRYKVTKRGQDVALRCDPISGHVSLYWYRQALGQGPEFLTYFNYEAQQDKSGLPNDRFSAERPEGSISTLTIQRTEQRDSAMYRCASSPRQGRAGANVLTFGAGSRLTVL.

V gene TRBV7-8 combines with J gene TRBJ2-1; 13 bases match TRBD2. Germline CDR1 SGHVS, CDR2 FQNEAQ. The CDR3 sequence is 15 residues long. Trimming cost V 3 bases and J 10 bases; bases outside gene matches: 6. The CDR3 sequence: CASSFSTSGRREQFF. The DNA of the CDR3 is TGTGCCAGCAGCTTCTCGACTAGCGGGAGGCGGGAGCAGTTCTTC. The complete variable domain, with remaining parts taken from reference TRBV7-8 and TRBJ2-1, reads GAGVSQSPRYKVAKRGQDVALRCDPISGHVSLFWYQQALGQGPEFLTYFQNEAQLDKSGLPSDRFFAERPEGSVSTLKIQRTQQEDSAVYLCASSFSTSGRREQFFGPGTRLTVL.

This chain uses TRBV5-6 with TRBJ1-1; tentative D call: TRBD1 (6 bases). The CDR3 loop spans 14 amino acids. V was pared by 6 bases and J by 7 bases, with 19 bases between. The germline gives CDR1 SGHDT, CDR2 YYEEEE. CDR3 DNA sequence: TGTGCCAGCATCCCCCGGGACAACCCTCTTGAAGCTTTCTTT. Its protein product is CASIPRDNPLEAFF.

CDR3 sequence reads: CASSLATSGVTDTQYF. The CDR3 nucleotides are TGCGCCAGCAGCTTGGCGACTAGCGGAGTCACAGATACGCAGTATTTT. This rearrangement joins TRBV5-1 to TRBJ2-3; 9 nucleotides line up with TRBD2. Trimming removed 0 bases from V and 2 bases from J; junction bases left unmatched: 4. CDR3 size: 16 residues. CDR1 is SGHRS, CDR2 YFSETQ, per germline.

In DNA form, the CDR3 reads TGTGCCAGCAGTCTAACAGGTGTTCTTAATGAAAAACTGTTTTTT. Translating it yields CASSLTGVLNEKLFF. The chain couples TRBV27 to TRBJ1-4; possible D gene TRBD1, 5 bases. Germline CDR1 and CDR2: MNHEY and SMNVEV (reference sequence). V lost 5 bases to trimming and J lost 4 bases, with 14 bases between them. The CDR3 loop spans 15 amino acids. Full variable domain (rest looked up from reference TRBV27 and TRBJ1-4): EAQVTQNPRYLITVTGKKLTVTCSQNMNHEYMSWYRQDPGLGLRQIYYSMNVEVTDKGDVPEGYKVSRKEKRNFPLILESPSPNQTSLYFCASSLTGVLNEKLFFGSGTQLSVL.

The J gene is TRBJ1-1, the V gene TRBV9; D ambiguous. V lost 5 bases and J lost 2, with 10 bases in between. Germline lookup yields CDR1 SGDLS and CDR2 YYNGEE. This CDR3 has 13 amino acids. The CDR3 DNA follows: TGTGCCAGCAGGCCCCGCACAAACACTGAAGCTTTCTTT. Protein sequence: CASRPRTNTEAFF.

The V call is TRBV7-9, the J call TRBJ1-2; no clear D gene. With 2 bases removed from V and 4 bases from J, the gap between germline ends came to 8 bases. The germline CDR1 and CDR2 sequences are SEHNR and FQNEAQ (reference sequence). This CDR3 region has 13 residues. CDR3 sequence (DNA): TGTGCCAGCAGCTTAATGCAGGCCTATGGCTACACCTTC. This codes for CASSLMQAYGYTF.

The CDR3 sequence: CASSTYRGGNTEAFF. The CDR3, as DNA: TGTGCCAGCTCAACTTACAGGGGTGGGAACACTGAAGCTTTCTTT. The rearrangement links TRBV25-1 to TRBJ1-1; 7 bases map to TRBD1. Trimming took 8 bases from V and 1 from J; bases not matched to a gene: 10. CDR1 MGHDK and CDR2 SYGVNS come from the germline V gene. The CDR3 consists of 15 residues.

This clone was observed a handful of times. The chain carries TRBV2 and TRBJ2-5, with TRBD1 identical over 11 bases. The CDR3 totals 14 residues. V shed 8 bases, J shed 2 bases, and the junction held 4 bases outside the gene matches. From germline, CDR1 is SNHLY and CDR2 FYNNEI. The chain's CDR3 is CASVGTGGQETQYF. The DNA of the CDR3 is TGTGCCAGCGTCGGGACAGGGGGGCAAGAGACCCAGTACTTC.

The table lists this clone with a count of one. This chain joins TRBV29-1 and TRBJ1-1; TRBD1 matches 7 bases. Germline V gives CDR1 SQVTM, CDR2 ANQGSEA. The CDR3 totals 12 residues. Trimming took 6 bases from V and 4 from J; bases not matched to a gene: 5. The CDR3 bases are TGCAGCGTAGGGGGCGCGGTCACTGAAGCTTTCTTT. Protein sequence: CSVGGAVTEAFF. Together with reference TRBV29-1 and TRBJ1-1, the CDR3 gives the full variable domain: SAVISQKPSRDICQRGTSLTIQCQVDSQVTMMFWYRQQPGQSLTLIATANQGSEATYESGFVIDKFPISRPNLTFSTLTVSNMSPEDSSIYLCSVGGAVTEAFFGQGTRLTVV.

The V and J genes are TRBV5-6 and TRBJ1-2; D unclear. This CDR3 contains 15 residues. Trimming took 0 bases from V and 0 from J, leaving 9 bases between them. The germline V gene has CDR1 SGHDT and CDR2 YYEEEE. As DNA, the CDR3 is TGTGCCAGCAGCTTGGAGCCACTAACTAACTATGGCTACACCTTC. Translation gives CASSLEPLTNYGYTF.

The chain couples TRBV7-2 to TRBJ2-3, with 12 bases matching TRBD2. CDR3 length: 16 residues. Germline V gene sequence: CDR1 SGHTA, CDR2 FQGNSA. J lost 6 bases, V lost 1 base, and 5 bases had no gene match. The CDR3 nucleotides read TGTGCCAGCAGCTTAGTCGCTAGCGGGGGGGCGGATACGCAGTATTTT. Its protein is CASSLVASGGADTQYF.

V and J are TRBV4-2 and TRBJ2-7; D gene ambiguous. CDR1 and CDR2 from the germline V gene are LGHNA and YNFKEQ. V shed 0 bases and J shed 12 bases, with 9 bases lying between them. This CDR3 has 11 residues. In DNA form, the CDR3 reads TGTGCCAGCAGCCAAGACTCCTCACTGTACTTC. Translation: CASSQDSSLYF.

The chain links TRBV7-2 to TRBJ2-1; 10 bases align to TRBD2. The V and J ends lost 7 bases and 2 bases, in that order; junction bases with no gene match: 11. The CDR3 is 17 amino acids. CDR1 and CDR2 from the germline V gene are SGHTA and FQGNSA. The CDR3 protein is CASKSGRAASAYNEQFF. CDR3 in DNA: TGTGCCAGCAAAAGCGGGAGGGCCGCTAGCGCCTACAATGAGCAGTTCTTC.

The chain is built from TRBV19 and TRBJ1-5; a weak D match, TRBD1 (5 bases). This CDR3 contains 15 residues. V shed 2 bases and J shed 3 bases, with 11 bases lying between them. From germline, CDR1 is LNHDA and CDR2 SQIVND (reference sequence). The CDR3, as DNA: TGTGCCAGTAGTATACAAAGGGGCCCCAATCAGCCCCAGCATTTT. Amino acids: CASSIQRGPNQPQHF.

This rearrangement joins TRBV6-5 to TRBJ1-5; D is undetermined. Trimming left V 4 bases short and J 0 bases short, with 4 bases between. The germline gives CDR1 MNHEY, CDR2 SVGAGI. This CDR3 is built from 13 residues. This CDR3 is CASSLNSNQPQHF. The CDR3 DNA is TGTGCCAGCAGTTTAAATAGCAATCAGCCCCAGCATTTT.

J is TRBJ1-1 and V is TRBV27; a weak D match, TRBD1 (6 bases). With 7 bases removed from V and 8 bases from J, the gap between germline ends came to 20 bases. This CDR3 is built from 14 residues. Germline V gene data show CDR1 as MNHEY and CDR2 as SMNVEV (reference sequence). CDR3 protein: CASIITGNAGEAFF. CDR3 nucleotides: TGTGCCAGCATCATAACAGGGAACGCGGGCGAAGCTTTCTTT.

The V gene is TRBV5-8, the J gene TRBJ2-5; 12 positions match TRBD2. Germline assignment: CDR1 SGHTS and CDR2 YDEGEE. The junction had 5 bases not matched to a gene; V was cut back by 1 base and J by 4 bases. There are 16 residues in the CDR3. The CDR3 region is CASSLRTSGIRETQYF. The CDR3 DNA reads TGTGCCAGCAGCTTGAGGACTAGCGGGATACGAGAGACCCAGTACTTC.

This chain connects TRBV2 to TRBJ2-3; D gene unclear. V was shortened by 3 bases and J by 1 base, with 14 bases between the two germline ends. Germline values: CDR1 SNHLY, CDR2 FYNNEI. The CDR3 is made up of 16 amino acids. CDR3: CASSEYPAAGTDTQYF. In DNA form, the CDR3 reads TGTGCCAGCAGTGAGTACCCGGCCGCGGGCACAGATACGCAGTATTTT.